This TCR beta chain was recovered during a study of metastatic and nonmetastatic thyroid tumors. As for the study in general: Malignant thyroid and benign thyroid patients provided blood and tumor or nodule tissue whose repertoires were compared. Study observations and caveats: TCR beta diversity was reportedly significantly higher in malignant thyroid tumors than benign nodules, in blood and tumor.

This clone appeared many times. No antigen is known for it. Patients had received no treatment of any kind before thyroid surgery. The authors' processing: A classifier for distant metastasis in papillary thyroid cancer was constructed using CDR3 differences observed across clinicopathological groups. Using MiXCR, TCRdb re-called clones from the PCR reads. What appears here as the V and J calls and clone size reflects TCRdb's work, not the paper's. The table includes more than 90,000 clones, about 13% detected once. Sequencing used blood. The TCR was taken from a female donor with papillary thyroid cancer or a benign thyroid nodule (not recorded which). Some clones in this sample may be carry-over from other donors' samples.

The CDR3, as DNA: TGTGCCAGCAGCCCAGGGGTATTATTTAGCACAGATACGCAGTATTTT. Its protein is CASSPGVLFSTDTQYF. The genes are TRBV28 and TRBJ2-3, with D perhaps TRBD1 (6 bases). The CDR3 covers 16 residues. Germline CDR1 MDHEN, CDR2 SYDVKM. With 6 bases removed from V and 0 bases from J, the gap between germline ends came to 16 bases.